This TCR beta chain was profiled in a study of blood T cells in healthy people across ages. Study-wide findings and caveats: A strong correlation was seen between TCR beta diversity and naive T cell percentage.

A word on this clonotype: The target antigen is unknown.

A second 7 to 11 cycle PCR used barcoded and J-beta primers. MiXCR, run by TCRdb on the 5' RACE reads, gives a single entry per CDR3 protein. The sample has about 570,000 distinct CDR3 sequences; 25% to 30% are singletons. Material for sequencing was blood. The sequence came from a woman aged 70 to 79 in good health.

The CDR3 is CASTPGGYFGANVLTF. The CDR3 DNA sequence: TGTGCCAGTACCCCAGGGGGCTACTTTGGGGCCAACGTCCTGACTTTC. The rearrangement joins TRBV19 to TRBJ2-6; 8 bases match TRBD1. The germline V gene encodes CDR1 LNHDA and CDR2 SQIVND (reference sequence). This CDR3 is 16 amino acids long. The V and J ends lost 7 bases and 3 bases, in that order; junction bases with no gene match: 8.